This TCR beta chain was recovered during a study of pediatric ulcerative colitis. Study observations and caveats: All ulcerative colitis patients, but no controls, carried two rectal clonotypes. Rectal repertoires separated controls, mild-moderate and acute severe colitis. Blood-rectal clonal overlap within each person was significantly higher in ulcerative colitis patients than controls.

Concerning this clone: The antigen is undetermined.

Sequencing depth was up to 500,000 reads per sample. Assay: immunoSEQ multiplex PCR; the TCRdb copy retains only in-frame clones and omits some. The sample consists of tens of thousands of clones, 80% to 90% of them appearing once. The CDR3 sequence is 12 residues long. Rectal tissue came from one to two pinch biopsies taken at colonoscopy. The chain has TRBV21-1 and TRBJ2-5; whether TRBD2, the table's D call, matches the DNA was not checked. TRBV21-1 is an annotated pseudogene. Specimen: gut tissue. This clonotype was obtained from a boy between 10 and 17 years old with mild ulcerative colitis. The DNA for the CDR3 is TGTGCCAGCAGTTTAGCGGAGGAGACCCAGTACTTC. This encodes CASSLAEETQYF.